Sequencing of this TCR beta chain was carried out in a study of cytomegalovirus exposure and HLA in healthy donors. Primers: 60 Vbeta forward and 13 Jbeta reverse. Repertoires were generated with immunoSEQ multiplex PCR, while TCRdb's copy carries only in-frame clones and drops some. The sample holds approximately 120,000 clones, about 71% seen once. The V gene end was trimmed by 4 bases and the J gene end by 3 bases; junction bases not matched to a gene: 7. The CDR3 is made up of 15 amino acids. Germline CDR1 SGHVS, CDR2 FQNEAQ. This TCR was recovered from a woman aged 50 to 60 in good health and CMV-seronegative. The sample taken for sequencing was PBMCs. J is TRBJ2-7 and V is TRBV7-8; 9 bases fit TRBD1. CDR3 sequence reads: CASSSRQGGNYEQYF. Here the CDR3 DNA reads TGTGCCAGCAGCTCCAGACAGGGGGGGAACTACGAGCAGTACTTC.